Each of the 10 T cell receptor beta chains below was sequenced from the same sample in a study of T cell responses to AZD1222 COVID-19 vaccine. Profiled with immunoSEQ multiplex PCR; TCRdb holds only in-frame clones, not every one. This sample carries about 59,000 clones, approximately 92% of them seen once, and the ten largest clones take about 6.3%. The sequencing used peripheral blood, collected 28 days after the second AZD1222 dose. The receptors were sampled from an adult who received the AZD1222 COVID-19 vaccine.

The rearrangement uses TRBV3-1 (or the pseudogene TRBV3-2) and TRBJ1-4; 9 nucleotides match TRBD1. Trimming took 3 bases from V and 7 from J; bases not matched to a gene: 6. This CDR3 contains 15 residues. In germline, CDR1 is LGHDT, CDR2 YNNKEL (reference sequence). The CDR3 DNA reads as TGTGCCAGCAGCCAGGTAGACAGGGGGTTTGAAAAACTGTTTTTT. Translating it yields CASSQVDRGFEKLFF.

The gene calls are TRBV5-1 and TRBJ2-5, with TRBD1 as a possible D gene (6 bases). The germline gives CDR1 SGHRS, CDR2 YFSETQ. V gave up 4 bases and J gave up 2 bases, with 18 bases separating them. The CDR3 is 16 residues long. DNA of the CDR3: TGCGCCAGCAGCGCCGGTCAGGGGTTTGCGCAAGAGACCCAGTACTTC. Protein sequence: CASSAGQGFAQETQYF.

The genes are TRBV4-1 and TRBJ2-5; 8 bases are shared with TRBD1. The germline V gene encodes CDR1 MGHRA and CDR2 YSYEKL. V lost 0 bases and J lost 5; bases outside the gene matches: 8. This CDR3 spans 16 amino acids. The CDR3 is CASSQDHSGGVETQYF. The CDR3, as DNA: TGCGCCAGCAGCCAAGACCACTCAGGGGGCGTGGAGACCCAGTACTTC.

The chain is built from TRBV7-3 and TRBJ1-2; 10 bases fit TRBD1. CDR3 size: 13 residues. The V gene end was trimmed by 3 bases and the J gene end by 8 bases; junction bases not matched to a gene: 3. Germline values: CDR1 SGHTA, CDR2 FQGTGA. This chain's CDR3 is CASSFGQGEGYTF. DNA for the CDR3: TGTGCCAGCAGCTTCGGACAGGGGGAAGGCTACACCTTC.

This clone was recorded only once. The V and J genes are TRBV10-2 and TRBJ2-1, with D unclear. V was clipped by 5 bases and J by 6 bases, with 14 bases between them. The CDR3 is 14 residues long. CDR1 WSHSY and CDR2 SAAADI come from the germline V gene. CDR3 bases: TGCGCCAGCAGTAAGCAGGATTTAGGCAATGAGCAGTTCTTC. Translation gives CASSKQDLGNEQFF.

CDR3: CASREPAGNTIYF. CDR3 in DNA: TGTGCCAGCCGGGAGCCGGCTGGAAACACCATATATTTT. The rearrangement uses TRBV9 and TRBJ1-3; D not certain. From germline, CDR1 is SGDLS and CDR2 YYNGEE. The CDR3 extends over 13 amino acids. V was trimmed by 7 bases and J by 2 bases, leaving 10 bases between them.

This sequence joins TRBV9 and TRBJ1-5; tentatively, D is TRBD1 (6 bases). V was shortened by 4 bases and J by 4 bases, with 12 bases between the two germline ends. CDR1 is SGDLS, CDR2 YYNGEE, per germline. The CDR3 sequence is 14 residues long. CDR3 nucleotide sequence: TGTGCCAGCAGCAAAACAGGGAGTAATCAGCCCCAGCATTTT. It is translated as CASSKTGSNQPQHF.

The gene calls are TRBV6-5 and TRBJ2-7, with D perhaps matching TRBD2 (5 bases). Germline V gene sequence: CDR1 MNHEY, CDR2 SVGAGI. This CDR3 spans 13 amino acids. Trimming left V 4 bases short and J 3 bases short, with 10 bases between. The CDR3 bases are TGTGCCAGCAGTTCTGACTACTACTACGAGCAGTACTTC. Protein: CASSSDYYYEQYF.

The rearrangement joins TRBV4-1 to TRBJ2-7, with a tentative D call TRBD1 (5 bases). Germline CDR1 and CDR2: MGHRA and YSYEKL. This CDR3 is built from 15 residues. Trimming took off 0 bases at V and 6 bases at J, with 15 bases between the two ends. This CDR3 is CASSQEGAKVGEQYF. The CDR3 bases are TGCGCCAGCAGCCAAGAAGGGGCGAAGGTTGGCGAGCAGTACTTC.

The chain has TRBV19 and TRBJ1-1; unclear D gene. The CDR3 has 15 residues. The V end was cut by 7 bases, the J end by 0 bases, with 15 bases between. The germline CDR1 and CDR2 sequences are LNHDA and SQIVND (reference sequence). The CDR3 region is CASTRNDGLNTEAFF. In DNA, the CDR3 is TGTGCCAGTACCCGAAATGACGGATTGAACACTGAAGCTTTCTTT. Filled out from reference TRBV19 and TRBJ1-1, the complete variable domain reads DGGITQSPKYLFRKEGQNVTLSCEQNLNHDAMYWYRQDPGQGLRLIYYSQIVNDFQKGDIAEGYSVSREKKESFPLTVTSAQKNPTAFYLCASTRNDGLNTEAFFGQGTRLTVV.